A selection of T cell receptor beta chains follows, all from one sample in a study of blood T cell repertoires in COVID-19. Some clones are missing from TCRdb's copy, which holds only in-frame ones; the method was immunoSEQ multiplex PCR. The table includes 200,000 to 250,000 clones, 83% detected once. Sample: PBMCs or T cells enriched from blood (not recorded which). Receptor source: a woman between 45 and 60 years old who had been exposed to COVID-19. CDR3s include the opening cysteine and the closing phenylalanine or tryptophan. A D gene is named only where the DNA matches it firmly. The size entry is marked missing in some rows and otherwise reads once, few, many or a size class.

D | size | J | V | length | DNA | CDR3
. | . | TRBJ1-3 | TRBV30 | 15 | TGTGCCTGGAGTGTTCCCGGGTTCTCTGGAAACACCATATATTTT | CAWSVPGFSGNTIYF
TRBD1 | . | TRBJ1-1 | TRBV19 | 15 | TGTGCCAGTAGTACCCCCCGGGACAGGAACACTGAAGCTTTCTTT | CASSTPRDRNTEAFF
TRBD1 | . | TRBJ1-5 | TRBV19 | 11 | TGTGCCAGTAGTACCGGGACAGTTCTATTCTTT | CASSTGTVLFF
TRBD1 | once | TRBJ1-3 | TRBV6-5 | 14 | TGTGCCAGCAAGACCACAGGGGTGGGGAACACCATATATTTT | CASKTTGVGNTIYF
. | . | TRBJ2-3 | TRBV11-2 | 15 | TGTGCCAGCAGCTTAGGCCACAGGCCCCCCGATACGCAGTATTTT | CASSLGHRPPDTQYF
. | . | TRBJ1-2 | TRBV18 | 15 | TGTGCCAGCTCACTAACAGGATATGCTAACTATGGCTACACCTTC | CASSLTGYANYGYTF
TRBD1 | . | TRBJ1-1 | TRBV5-6 | 15 | TGTGCCAGCAGCTTGCAGGGACAGGGAACTAGTGAAGCTTTCTTT | CASSLQGQGTSEAFF
. | . | TRBJ2-6 | TRBV29-1 | 17 | TGCAGCGTTAGGAGGGACAGTAGTTCCTCTGGGGCCAACGTCCTGACTTTC | CSVRRDSSSSGANVLTF
TRBD2 | . | TRBJ2-1 | TRBV12-5 | 16 | TGTGCTAGTGGTTTGGGATCTAGCGGGGGTTTCAATGAGCAGTTCTTC | CASGLGSSGGFNEQFF
. | . | TRBJ1-1 | TRBV5-6 | 14 | TGTGCCAGCAGCCTGGGGGAGACGGACACTGAAGCTTTCTTT | CASSLGETDTEAFF
. | . | TRBJ2-3 | TRBV13 | 17 | TGTGCCAGCAGCTATCACCTCGGGGGTCCTAGCACAGATACGCAGTATTTT | CASSYHLGGPSTDTQYF
. | few | TRBJ2-2 | TRBV5-6 | 16 | TGTGCCAGCAGCTTGGGAAAGGGGAAGAACACCGGGGAGCTGTTTTTT | CASSLGKGKNTGELFF
. | once | TRBJ1-2 | TRBV7-2 | 15 | TGTGCCAGCAGCTTTAAGGCAGGGCTTATGAATGGCTACACCTTC | CASSFKAGLMNGYTF
. | few | TRBJ1-1 | TRBV12-3/TRBV12-4 | 12 | TGTGCCAGCAGCCGACAGTTTACTGAAGCTTTCTTT | CASSRQFTEAFF
TRBD1 | . | TRBJ1-5 | TRBV19 | 16 | TGTGCCAGTAGGGGACGCGGGGGACAGGCTACGCAGCCCCAGCATTTT | CASRGRGGQATQPQHF
TRBD1 | few | TRBJ1-4 | TRBV11-2 | 15 | TGTGCCAGCAGCCCCCAAGGGACAGAAGGTGAAAAACTGTTTTTT | CASSPQGTEGEKLFF
. | . | TRBJ1-5 | TRBV6-1 | 12 | TGTGCCAGCAGTGAGACTAATCAGCCCCAGCATTTT | CASSETNQPQHF